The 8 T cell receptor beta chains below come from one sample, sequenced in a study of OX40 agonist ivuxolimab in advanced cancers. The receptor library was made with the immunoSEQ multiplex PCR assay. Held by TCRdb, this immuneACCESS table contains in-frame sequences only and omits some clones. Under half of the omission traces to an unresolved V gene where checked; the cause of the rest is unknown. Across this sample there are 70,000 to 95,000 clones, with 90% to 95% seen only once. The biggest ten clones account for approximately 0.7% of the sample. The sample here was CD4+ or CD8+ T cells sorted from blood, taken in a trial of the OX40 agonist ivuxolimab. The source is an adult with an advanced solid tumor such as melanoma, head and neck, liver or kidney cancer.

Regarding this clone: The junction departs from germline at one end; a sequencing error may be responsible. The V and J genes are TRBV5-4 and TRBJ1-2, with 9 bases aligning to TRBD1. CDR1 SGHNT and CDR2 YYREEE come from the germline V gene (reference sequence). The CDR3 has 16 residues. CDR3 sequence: CASSHLKGQGGYGYTF. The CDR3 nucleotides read TGCGCCAGCAGCCACCTAAAGGGACAGGGAGGCTATGGCTACACCTTC. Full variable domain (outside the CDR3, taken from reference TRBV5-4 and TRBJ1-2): ETGVTQSPTHLIKTRGQQVTLRCSSQSGHNTVSWYQQALGQGPQFIFQYYREEENGRGNFPPRFSGLQFPNYSSELNVNALELDDSALYLCASSHLKGQGGYGYTFGSGTRLTVV.

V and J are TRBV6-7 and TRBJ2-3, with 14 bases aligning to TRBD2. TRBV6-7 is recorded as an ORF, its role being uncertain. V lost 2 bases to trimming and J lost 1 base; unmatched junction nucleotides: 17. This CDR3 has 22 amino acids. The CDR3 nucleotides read TGTGCCAGCAGTTACCCGAACCCAGGGGAGACTAGCGGGAGGGGTGGCACAGATACGCAGTATTTT. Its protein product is CASSYPNPGETSGRGGTDTQYF.

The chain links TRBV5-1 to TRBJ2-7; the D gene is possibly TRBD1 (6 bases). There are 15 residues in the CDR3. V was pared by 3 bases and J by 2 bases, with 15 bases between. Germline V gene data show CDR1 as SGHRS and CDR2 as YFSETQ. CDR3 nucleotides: TGCGCCAGCAGCTACAAGGGGGACGTCGCCTACGAGCAGTACTTC. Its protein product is CASSYKGDVAYEQYF.

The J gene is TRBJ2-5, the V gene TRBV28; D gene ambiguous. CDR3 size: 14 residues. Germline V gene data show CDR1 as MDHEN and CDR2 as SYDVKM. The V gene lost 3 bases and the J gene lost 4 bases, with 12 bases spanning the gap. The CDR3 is CASSFGQLRETQYF. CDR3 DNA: TGTGCCAGCAGTTTTGGCCAGTTGCGAGAGACCCAGTACTTC. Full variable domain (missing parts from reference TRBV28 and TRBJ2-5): DVKVTQSSRYLVKRTGEKVFLECVQDMDHENMFWYRQDPGLGLRLIYFSYDVKMKEKGDIPEGYSVSREKKERFSLILESASTNQTSMYLCASSFGQLRETQYFGPGTRLLVL.

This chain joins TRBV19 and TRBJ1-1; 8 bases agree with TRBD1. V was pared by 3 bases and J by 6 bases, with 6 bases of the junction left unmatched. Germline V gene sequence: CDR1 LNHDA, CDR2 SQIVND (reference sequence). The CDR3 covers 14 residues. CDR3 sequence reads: CASSMRTGTAEAFF. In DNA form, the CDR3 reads TGTGCCAGTAGTATGCGGACAGGGACGGCTGAAGCTTTCTTT.

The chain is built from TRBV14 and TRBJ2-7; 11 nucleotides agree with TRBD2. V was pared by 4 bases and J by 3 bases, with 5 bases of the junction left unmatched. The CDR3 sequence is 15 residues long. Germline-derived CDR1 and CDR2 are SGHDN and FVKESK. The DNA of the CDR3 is TGTGCCAGCAGCCCTTTAGCGGGGGGGGGCTACGAGCAGTACTTC. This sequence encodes CASSPLAGGGYEQYF.

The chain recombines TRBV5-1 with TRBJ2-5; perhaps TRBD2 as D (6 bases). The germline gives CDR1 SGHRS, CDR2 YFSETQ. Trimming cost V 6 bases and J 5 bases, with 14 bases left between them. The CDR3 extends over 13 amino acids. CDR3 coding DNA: TGCGCCAGCACCCGCGGGGTCGGGGAGACCCAGTACTTC. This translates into CASTRGVGETQYF.

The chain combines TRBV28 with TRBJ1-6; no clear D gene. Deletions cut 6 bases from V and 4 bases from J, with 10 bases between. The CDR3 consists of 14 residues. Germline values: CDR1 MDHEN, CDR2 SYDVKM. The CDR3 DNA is TGTGCCAGCAGCTTGGTGGAGTATAATTCACCCCTCCACTTT. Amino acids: CASSLVEYNSPLHF.